This TCR beta chain was identified during a study of identifying expanded T cells in peripheral blood. No infections or other immune events were documented during collection. Study-level findings and limits: Variance in clone template counts between roughly two-week samples significantly increased with total template count across all healthy donors. Differentially abundant clones: roughly 1.2 between replicates, 16.4 at around 14 days, 19 at four.

The CDR3 loop spans 15 amino acids. Germline V gene lookup returns CDR1 MNHNS and CDR2 SASEGT. TCRdb keeps only in-frame clones here, not all; method: immunoSEQ multiplex PCR. The sample carries approximately 79,000 clones, roughly 88% recorded once. In the case of this clone: Its antigen is as yet unknown. One end of the junction fails to match germline, which may point to a read error.

This chain links TRBV6-1 with TRBJ2-7; TRBD2 aligns across 8 bases. The sample taken for sequencing was blood. The source of this sequence is a person between 18 and 75 years old in good health. The CDR3 DNA follows: TGTGCCAGCACTGAACTAACTAGCGGTACCTACGAGCAGTACTTC. Amino acid sequence: CASTELTSGTYEQYF.